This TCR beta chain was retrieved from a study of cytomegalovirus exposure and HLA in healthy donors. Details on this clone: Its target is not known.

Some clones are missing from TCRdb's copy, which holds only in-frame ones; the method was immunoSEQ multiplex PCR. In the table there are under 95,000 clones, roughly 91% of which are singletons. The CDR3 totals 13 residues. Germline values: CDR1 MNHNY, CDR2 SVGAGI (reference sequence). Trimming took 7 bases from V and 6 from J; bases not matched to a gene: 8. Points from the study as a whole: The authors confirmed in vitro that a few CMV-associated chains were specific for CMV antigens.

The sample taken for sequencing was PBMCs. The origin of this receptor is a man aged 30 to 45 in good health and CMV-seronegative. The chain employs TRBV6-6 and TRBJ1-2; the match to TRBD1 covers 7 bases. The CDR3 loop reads CASTKTGVHGYTF. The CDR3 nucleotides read TGTGCCAGCACCAAAACAGGGGTTCATGGCTACACCTTC.